The sample holds a few counts of the clone carrying this T cell receptor beta chain. Its antigen is still unknown. The data belong to a study of blood T cells in healthy people across ages. Study observations and caveats: Diversity figures based on one million T cells were deemed too low. As age increased, TCR beta diversity per million T cells fell in a roughly linear fashion.

Primed by a sample-barcoded 5' primer and a J-beta primer mix, a second PCR proceeded for about 7 to 11 cycles. A single record per CDR3 protein comes from TCRdb applying MiXCR to the 5' RACE reads. The sample comprises some 860,000 distinct CDR3 sequences, about 61% of which are singletons, and approximately 24% rests with the top ten. CDR1 and CDR2 from the germline V gene are MNHEY and SMNVEV (reference sequence). The length of the CDR3 is 14 residues. V was cut by 6 bases and J by 9 bases, with 15 bases left in between. There were healthy Caucasian individuals from Russia, aged roughly 6 to 95, serving as donors.

The sample consisted of blood. This receptor was obtained from a man aged 35 to 55 in good health. The chain has TRBV27 and TRBJ1-6; no reliable D call. CDR3 loop: CASSPSIVGSPLHF. The CDR3 bases are TGTGCCAGCAGCCCCTCGATAGTGGGTTCACCCCTCCACTTT.